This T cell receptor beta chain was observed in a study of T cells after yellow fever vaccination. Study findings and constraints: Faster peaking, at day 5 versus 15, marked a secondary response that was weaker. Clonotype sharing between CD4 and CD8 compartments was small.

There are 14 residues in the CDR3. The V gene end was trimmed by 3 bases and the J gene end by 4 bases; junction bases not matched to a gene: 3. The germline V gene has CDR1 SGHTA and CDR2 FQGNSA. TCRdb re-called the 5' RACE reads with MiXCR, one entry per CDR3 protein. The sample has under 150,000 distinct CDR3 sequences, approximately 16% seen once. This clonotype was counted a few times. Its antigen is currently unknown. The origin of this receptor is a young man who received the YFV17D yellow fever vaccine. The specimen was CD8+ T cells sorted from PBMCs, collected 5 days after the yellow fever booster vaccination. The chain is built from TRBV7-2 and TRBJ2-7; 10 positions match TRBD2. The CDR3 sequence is CASSFSGGTYEQYV. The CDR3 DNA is TGTGCCAGCAGCTTTAGCGGGGGGACATACGAGCAGTACGTC.